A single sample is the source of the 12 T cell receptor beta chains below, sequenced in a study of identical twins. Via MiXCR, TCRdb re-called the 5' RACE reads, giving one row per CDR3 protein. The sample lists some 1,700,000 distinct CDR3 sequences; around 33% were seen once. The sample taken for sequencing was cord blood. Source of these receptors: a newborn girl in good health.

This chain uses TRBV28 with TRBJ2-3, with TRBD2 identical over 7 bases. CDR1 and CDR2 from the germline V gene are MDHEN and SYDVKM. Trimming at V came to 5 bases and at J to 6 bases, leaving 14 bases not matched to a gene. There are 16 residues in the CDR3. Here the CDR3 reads CASSAWGGGRSDTQYF. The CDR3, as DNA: TGTGCCAGCAGTGCGTGGGGCGGGGGTAGGTCCGATACGCAGTATTTT.

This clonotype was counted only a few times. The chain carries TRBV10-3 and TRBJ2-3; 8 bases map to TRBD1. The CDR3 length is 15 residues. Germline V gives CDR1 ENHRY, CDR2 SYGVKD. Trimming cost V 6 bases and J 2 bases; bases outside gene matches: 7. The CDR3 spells CAIRAGTGLTDTQYF. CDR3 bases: TGTGCCATCAGGGCCGGGACAGGCCTCACAGATACGCAGTATTTT.

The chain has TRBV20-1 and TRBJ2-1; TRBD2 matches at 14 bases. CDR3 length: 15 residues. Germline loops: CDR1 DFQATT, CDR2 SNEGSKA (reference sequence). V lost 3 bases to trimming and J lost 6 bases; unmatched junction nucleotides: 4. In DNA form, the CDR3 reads TGCAGTGCTAGGACTAGCGGGAGGGGAAGCAATGAGCAGTTCTTC. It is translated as CSARTSGRGSNEQFF.

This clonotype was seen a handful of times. The CDR3 coding sequence is TGTGCCAGCAGCCCCTCCAGGGGCCATTACGAGCAGTACTTC. Its protein is CASSPSRGHYEQYF. This sequence joins TRBV7-9 and TRBJ2-4; the D gene is possibly TRBD1 (6 bases). The J call may be mistaken, given a closer DNA end match to TRBJ2-7. The CDR3 extends over 14 amino acids. From germline, CDR1 is SEHNR and CDR2 FQNEAQ (reference sequence).

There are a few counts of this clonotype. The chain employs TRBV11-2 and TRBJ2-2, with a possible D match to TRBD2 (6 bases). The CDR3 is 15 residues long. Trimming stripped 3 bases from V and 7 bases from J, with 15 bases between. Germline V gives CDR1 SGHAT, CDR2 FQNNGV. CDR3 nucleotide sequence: TGTGCCAGCAGCTTCGGGACTCAACATGGCGGGGAGCTGTTTTTT. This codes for CASSFGTQHGGELFF. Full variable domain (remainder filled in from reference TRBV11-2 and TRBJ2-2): EAGVAQSPRYKIIEKRQSVAFWCNPISGHATLYWYQQILGQGPKLLIQFQNNGVVDDSQLPKDRFSAERLKGVDSTLKIQPAKLEDSAVYLCASSFGTQHGGELFFGEGSRLTVL.

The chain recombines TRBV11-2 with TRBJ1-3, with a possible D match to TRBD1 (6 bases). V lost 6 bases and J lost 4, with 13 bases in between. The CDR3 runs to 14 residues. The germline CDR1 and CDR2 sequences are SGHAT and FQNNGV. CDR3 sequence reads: CASRNPGEGNTIYF. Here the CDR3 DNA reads TGTGCCAGCAGGAATCCAGGGGAAGGAAACACCATATATTTT.

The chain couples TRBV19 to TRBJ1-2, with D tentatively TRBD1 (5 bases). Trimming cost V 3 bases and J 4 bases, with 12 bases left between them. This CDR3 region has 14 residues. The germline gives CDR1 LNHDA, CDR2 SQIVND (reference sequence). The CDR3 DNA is TGTGCCAGTAGTATTTTAGGGACGGGCTATGGCTACACCTTC. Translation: CASSILGTGYGYTF.

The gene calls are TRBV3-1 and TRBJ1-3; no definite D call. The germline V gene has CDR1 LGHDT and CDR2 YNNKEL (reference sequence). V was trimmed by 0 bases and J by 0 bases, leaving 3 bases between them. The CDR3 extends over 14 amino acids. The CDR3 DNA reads TGTGCCAGCAGCCAAGATCACTCTGGAAACACCATATATTTT. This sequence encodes CASSQDHSGNTIYF. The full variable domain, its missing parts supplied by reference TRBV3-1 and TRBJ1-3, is DTAVSQTPKYLVTQMGNDKSIKCEQNLGHDTMYWYKQDSKKFLKIMFSYNNKELIINETVPNRFSPKSPDKAHLNLHINSLELGDSAVYFCASSQDHSGNTIYFGEGSWLTVV.

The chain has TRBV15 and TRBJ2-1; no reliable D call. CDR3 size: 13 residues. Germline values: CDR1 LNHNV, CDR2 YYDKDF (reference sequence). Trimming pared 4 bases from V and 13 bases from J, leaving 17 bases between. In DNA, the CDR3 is TGTGCCACCAGCACTAGAGCTTCAGAGACCCAGTTCTTC. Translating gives CATSTRASETQFF.

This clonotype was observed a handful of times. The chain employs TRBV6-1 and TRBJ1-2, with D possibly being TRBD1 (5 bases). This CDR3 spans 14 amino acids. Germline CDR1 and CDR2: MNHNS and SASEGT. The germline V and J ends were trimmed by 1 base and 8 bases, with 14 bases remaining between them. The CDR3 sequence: CASSEVGDGVGYTF. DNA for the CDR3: TGTGCCAGCAGTGAAGTCGGGGACGGCGTGGGCTACACCTTC.

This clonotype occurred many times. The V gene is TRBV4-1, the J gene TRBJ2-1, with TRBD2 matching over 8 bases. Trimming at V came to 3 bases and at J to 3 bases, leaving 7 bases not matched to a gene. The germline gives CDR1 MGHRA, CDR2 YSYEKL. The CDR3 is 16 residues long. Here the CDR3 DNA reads TGCGCCAGCAGCCAGACAGCGGGGGCCTTCTACAATGAGCAGTTCTTC. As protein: CASSQTAGAFYNEQFF.

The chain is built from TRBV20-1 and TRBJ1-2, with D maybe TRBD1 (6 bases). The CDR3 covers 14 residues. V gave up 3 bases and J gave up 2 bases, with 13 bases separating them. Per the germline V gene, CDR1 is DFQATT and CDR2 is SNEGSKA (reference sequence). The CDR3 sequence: CSAREQGLNYGYTF. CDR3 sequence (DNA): TGCAGTGCTAGGGAACAGGGTTTGAACTATGGCTACACCTTC.